Listed here are 27 T cell receptor beta chains from one sample, sequenced in a study of early T cells in non-severe SARS-CoV-2 infection. TCRdb called the 5' RACE reads again in MiXCR, with one record for every CDR3 protein. The sample yields tens of thousands of distinct CDR3 sequences, approximately 10% seen once. Material for sequencing was whole blood. These receptors all come from an adult who was a healthcare worker with PCR-confirmed SARS-CoV-2 infection or an uninfected control (not recorded which).

This clonotype came up many times. The rearrangement links TRBV4-2 to TRBJ2-2; 7 positions match TRBD2. The germline V gene encodes CDR1 LGHNA and CDR2 YNFKEQ. The CDR3 loop spans 14 amino acids. V trimming: 4 bases; J trimming: 7 bases; junction bases outside the gene matches: 6. The CDR3: CASSPRDYRGELFF. CDR3 DNA: TGTGCCAGCAGCCCCCGGGACTACCGCGGGGAGCTGTTTTTT.

This clonotype has just a few counts. The chain combines TRBV29-1 with TRBJ1-1, with 9 bases identical to TRBD1. Germline values: CDR1 SQVTM, CDR2 ANQGSEA. This CDR3 is 14 amino acids long. V lost 6 bases to trimming and J lost 6 bases; unmatched junction nucleotides: 11. CDR3 sequence: CSVAWTGAEAEAFF. The CDR3 DNA is TGCAGCGTCGCCTGGACAGGGGCAGAGGCTGAAGCTTTCTTT.

The rearrangement links TRBV29-1 to TRBJ2-2; possible D gene TRBD1, 5 bases. Germline values: CDR1 SQVTM, CDR2 ANQGSEA. Trimming removed 8 bases from V and 1 base from J, with 11 bases in between. The CDR3 contains 13 residues. CDR3 DNA sequence: TGCAGCACAACCGGACAGAACACCGGGGAGCTGTTTTTT. Encoded protein: CSTTGQNTGELFF.

This clonotype turned up a few times. This rearrangement joins TRBV18 to TRBJ2-5; possibly TRBD1 for D (5 bases). Per the germline V gene, CDR1 is KGHSH and CDR2 is LQKENI. Trimming left V 6 bases short and J 1 base short, with 9 bases between. The CDR3 extends over 13 amino acids. CDR3 coding DNA: TGTGCCAGCTCTAGGGGCCGCCAAGAGACCCAGTACTTC. This encodes CASSRGRQETQYF.

The table lists this clonotype with many counts. V and J are TRBV19 and TRBJ1-5; D ambiguous. V lost 8 bases and J 5 bases, leaving 22 bases between the germline ends. The CDR3 loop spans 16 amino acids. CDR1 and CDR2 (germline): LNHDA, SQIVND (reference sequence). The CDR3 reads CASSRRWGSYDQPQHF. In DNA, the CDR3 is TGTGCCAGTTCCCGCAGGTGGGGAAGTTACGATCAGCCCCAGCATTTT.

The sample holds many counts of this clonotype. This chain uses TRBV19 with TRBJ2-1, with D unresolved. The germline V gene has CDR1 LNHDA and CDR2 SQIVND (reference sequence). This CDR3 spans 16 amino acids. The V gene lost 5 bases and the J gene lost 0 bases, with 14 bases spanning the gap. In DNA form, the CDR3 reads TGTGCCAGTAGTCTTGGGTTCGGGTTCTCCTACAATGAGCAGTTCTTC. It encodes CASSLGFGFSYNEQFF.

This clonotype has more than one count but fewer than ten. The rearrangement uses TRBV20-1 and TRBJ2-1; tentatively, D is TRBD2 (6 bases). Germline V lookup: CDR1 DFQATT, CDR2 SNEGSKA (reference sequence). Trimming cost V 1 base and J 2 bases, with 6 bases left between them. There are 13 residues in the CDR3. DNA of the CDR3: TGCAGTGCTAGAGGGGGGGCCTACAATGAGCAGTTCTTC. It encodes CSARGGAYNEQFF.

This clonotype occurred a few times. V is TRBV4-2 and J is TRBJ2-1; 8 bases match TRBD2. The CDR3 runs 17 residues. J was trimmed by 0 bases and V by 1 base; bases with no gene match: 5. Germline-derived CDR1 and CDR2 are LGHNA and YNFKEQ. The CDR3 DNA reads as TGTGCCAGCAGCCAAGTTTTAAGCGGGAGCTCCTACAATGAGCAGTTCTTC. Translated, it gives CASSQVLSGSSYNEQFF.

This clonotype has more than one count but fewer than ten. This rearrangement joins TRBV18 to TRBJ2-7, with D possibly TRBD2 on 6 matching bases. CDR1 is KGHSH and CDR2 is LQKENI in the germline V gene. The CDR3 has 14 amino acids. Trimming left V 3 bases short and J 4 bases short, with 13 bases between. DNA for the CDR3: TGTGCCAGCTCACCCTTACTAGCAGAATACGAGCAGTACTTC. Its protein is CASSPLLAEYEQYF.

This clonotype showed up many times. This chain uses TRBV5-1 with TRBJ2-5, with 8 positions matching TRBD2. J was trimmed by 5 bases and V by 4 bases; bases with no gene match: 10. The CDR3 covers 15 residues. Looked up from germline, CDR1 is SGHRS and CDR2 is YFSETQ. CDR3 bases: TGCGCCAGCAGCCTGGGGACTAGTAGTTGGGAGACCCAGTACTTC. This sequence encodes CASSLGTSSWETQYF.

This clonotype has a count of ten or more. The chain has TRBV2 and TRBJ1-5; 10 nucleotides match TRBD1. The CDR3 covers 14 residues. The V gene's germline CDR1 is SNHLY and CDR2 FYNNEI. The ends lost 1 base at V and 6 bases at J; junction bases unmatched: 0. In DNA, the CDR3 is TGTGCCAGCAGTGAAGGACAGGGGGCTCAGCCCCAGCATTTT. This sequence encodes CASSEGQGAQPQHF.

This clonotype was counted between two and nine times. The V call is TRBV7-2, the J call TRBJ2-7, with TRBD2 identical over 9 bases. CDR3 length: 15 amino acids. Germline assignment: CDR1 SGHTA and CDR2 FQGNSA. The V and J ends lost 1 base and 4 bases, in that order; junction bases with no gene match: 5. The CDR3 spells CASSLVRTSVYEQYF. The CDR3 DNA is TGTGCCAGCAGCTTAGTTCGGACTAGCGTATACGAGCAGTACTTC.

The V call is TRBV12-3 or TRBV12-4, the J call TRBJ2-5; D is ambiguous. The CDR3 has 15 amino acids. Trimming cost V 5 bases and J 1 base, with 14 bases left between them. CDR3 coding DNA: TGTGCCAGCAGTCCCCACCCCACTCTCCAAGAGACCCAGTACTTC. The encoded protein is CASSPHPTLQETQYF.

There are many counts of this clonotype. The V and J genes are TRBV20-1 and TRBJ1-2; tentative D call: TRBD1 (6 bases). Trimming took off 6 bases at V and 7 bases at J, with 15 bases between the two ends. Germline CDR1 is DFQATT and CDR2 is SNEGSKA (reference sequence). CDR3 length: 12 residues. CDR3 nucleotides: TGCAGTGCCTGGACAGCATCGGGTGGCTACACCTTC. It encodes CSAWTASGGYTF.

This clonotype was detected ten times or more. The chain couples TRBV15 to TRBJ2-7; 8 positions agree with TRBD2. Germline loops: CDR1 LNHNV, CDR2 YYDKDF (reference sequence). The CDR3 contains 17 residues. J gave up 5 bases and V 5 bases, and 17 bases lay outside the gene matches. CDR3 region: CATSGQRGKREFDEQYF. CDR3 DNA: TGTGCCACCAGCGGACAGAGGGGCAAGCGGGAGTTTGACGAGCAGTACTTC.

This clonotype showed up many times. The rearrangement uses TRBV5-6 and TRBJ1-2; possible D gene TRBD1, 5 bases. V lost 2 bases, J lost 2 bases, and 16 bases lay in between. The CDR3 has 16 residues. The V gene's germline CDR1 is SGHDT and CDR2 YYEEEE. The CDR3 DNA is TGTGCCAGCAGCTTTGGCTCCTGGGACGGAAACTATGGCTACACCTTC. It codes for CASSFGSWDGNYGYTF.

This clonotype was observed at least ten times. This chain links TRBV13 with TRBJ1-3; no clear D. Germline CDR1 reads PRHDT; CDR2 reads FYEKMQ (reference sequence). V lost 2 bases and J lost 0, with 11 bases in between. The CDR3 length is 16 residues. CDR3 protein: CASSLRAGSSGNTIYF. CDR3 coding DNA: TGTGCCAGCAGCTTACGAGCGGGAAGCTCTGGAAACACCATATATTTT. The variable domain in full, with the rest retrieved from reference TRBV13 and TRBJ1-3, is AAGVIQSPRHLIKEKRETATLKCYPIPRHDTVYWYQQGPGQDPQFLISFYEKMQSDKGSIPDRFSAQQFSDYHSELNMSSLELGDSALYFCASSLRAGSSGNTIYFGEGSWLTVV.

This clonotype was picked up many times. This chain uses TRBV6-1 with TRBJ2-1; 9 nucleotides match TRBD2. Germline V gene data show CDR1 as MNHNS and CDR2 as SASEGT. CDR3 size: 16 residues. After removal of 6 bases from V and 8 bases from J, the junction contained 14 bases not matched to a gene. CDR3 nucleotides: TGTGCCAGCAGACCCGCTGGTAGCGGGAGAGGCGATGAGCAGTTCTTC. Protein product: CASRPAGSGRGDEQFF.

This CDR3 is CASSVSSGTYNEQFF. The CDR3 region has the DNA TGTGCCAGCAGCGTCTCTAGCGGAACCTACAATGAGCAGTTCTTC. The chain has TRBV7-6 and TRBJ2-1, with 7 nucleotides matching TRBD2. The J segment lost 2 bases and the V segment lost 5 bases, leaving 6 bases of the junction unmatched. The CDR3 is 15 residues long. The germline V gene encodes CDR1 SGHVS and CDR2 FNYEAQ.

At least ten counts were recorded for this clonotype. The genes are TRBV7-9 and TRBJ1-1; 7 bases agree with TRBD1. Germline trimming cut 5 bases from V and 7 bases from J; bases unmatched to any gene: 4. Germline V lookup: CDR1 SEHNR, CDR2 FQNEAQ (reference sequence). The CDR3 is 12 residues long. This CDR3 reads CASSRRDSEAFF. The DNA of the CDR3 is TGTGCCAGCAGCCGCCGGGACAGTGAAGCTTTCTTT.

V and J are TRBV12-3 or TRBV12-4 and TRBJ2-7, with TRBD2 matching over 11 bases. Trimming removed 7 bases from V and 7 bases from J; junction bases left unmatched: 15. This CDR3 has 16 amino acids. The CDR3 DNA reads TGTGCCAGCACCAACCCCACTAGCGGGAGAGGTGTGGAGCAGTACTTC. It yields the protein CASTNPTSGRGVEQYF.

The chain carries TRBV29-1 and TRBJ2-3; 7 nucleotides line up with TRBD2. The CDR3 consists of 15 residues. The trim removed 0 bases at V and 4 bases at J, leaving 7 bases unmatched. In germline, CDR1 is SQVTM, CDR2 ANQGSEA. CDR3 sequence: CSVEDSGGGSDTQYF. DNA of the CDR3: TGCAGCGTTGAAGATTCGGGGGGAGGCTCAGATACGCAGTATTTT.

A remark on this clonotype: The germline gene is not matched at one end of the junction; a read error may be the cause. The V gene is TRBV12-3 or TRBV12-4, the J gene TRBJ1-3, with a tentative D call TRBD1 (5 bases). CDR3 length equals 17 residues. CDR3 amino acids: CTSSSSGTDFAGNTIYF. CDR3 nucleotide sequence: TGTACCAGCAGTTCCTCCGGGACCGACTTTGCTGGAAACACCATATATTTT.

This clonotype was picked up a small number of times. The chain has TRBV7-2 and TRBJ2-7, with D unresolved. The CDR3 has 16 amino acids. CDR1 is SGHTA, CDR2 FQGNSA, per germline. The V and J ends lost 5 bases and 5 bases respectively, with 22 bases between them. The DNA for the CDR3 is TGTGCCAGCAGCCGACCACCAAAGTCGATAGTTCACGAGCAGTACTTC. Its protein is CASSRPPKSIVHEQYF.

This clonotype has a handful of counts. The chain links TRBV20-1 to TRBJ2-7; 9 nucleotides match TRBD2. CDR3 length equals 15 residues. With 0 bases clipped from V and 3 bases from J, the junction kept 6 bases outside the gene matches. Germline assignment: CDR1 DFQATT and CDR2 SNEGSKA (reference sequence). The CDR3 is CSARDAGLANYEQYF. The CDR3 DNA reads as TGCAGTGCTAGAGATGCAGGACTAGCGAACTACGAGCAGTACTTC.

By sample share, this clonotype is medium-sized. V gene TRBV6-5 combines with J gene TRBJ2-3, with 11 bases identical to TRBD2. Trimming removed 4 bases from V and 6 bases from J; junction bases left unmatched: 3. In germline, CDR1 is MNHEY, CDR2 SVGAGI. CDR3 length: 14 amino acids. The CDR3, as DNA: TGTGCCAGCAGTTTAGGACTAGCGGGCGATACGCAGTATTTT. It encodes CASSLGLAGDTQYF.

The V gene is TRBV9, the J gene TRBJ2-3; TRBD2 agrees at 9 bases. V trimming: 4 bases; J trimming: 4 bases; junction bases outside the gene matches: 7. The length of the CDR3 is 15 residues. Germline loops: CDR1 SGDLS, CDR2 YYNGEE. The DNA of the CDR3 is TGTGCCAGCAGCCCCGCGGGGGGGGACGCAGATACGCAGTATTTT. It encodes CASSPAGGDADTQYF.